The 7 T cell receptor beta chains below were found in one sample sequenced in a study of T cells in localized non-small cell lung cancer. Here immunoSEQ multiplex PCR was the method, and the copy in TCRdb shows in-frame clones only, minus some. Of 70,000 to 100,000 clones listed, roughly 88% are singletons. The material was PBMCs, obtained before any cancer treatment. The receptors derive from a woman aged 35 to 70 with stage II squamous cell lung carcinoma.

The chain combines TRBV6-6 with TRBJ1-4; 10 nucleotides match TRBD1. The ends lost 6 bases at V and 8 bases at J; junction bases unmatched: 9. CDR3 length equals 15 residues. In germline, CDR1 is MNHNY, CDR2 SVGAGI (reference sequence). As DNA, the CDR3 is TGTGCCAGCAGCTATTCCGGGACAGGGGACGAAAAACTGTTTTTT. Its translation: CASSYSGTGDEKLFF.

The rearrangement uses TRBV19 and TRBJ2-1; D may match TRBD1 or TRBD2 (5 bases each). V was trimmed by 3 bases and J by 6 bases, leaving 15 bases between them. This CDR3 comprises 15 residues. Per the germline V gene, CDR1 is LNHDA and CDR2 is SQIVND (reference sequence). The CDR3 region is CASSIGGTESNEQFF. The DNA of the CDR3 is TGTGCCAGTAGTATTGGTGGGACCGAAAGCAATGAGCAGTTCTTC.

The chain is built from TRBV6-5 and TRBJ1-2; 7 positions match TRBD1. V lost 6 bases to trimming and J lost 4 bases; unmatched junction nucleotides: 5. Germline V lookup: CDR1 MNHEY, CDR2 SVGAGI. The CDR3 has 13 residues. CDR3 residues: CASRSDRVYGYTF. CDR3 sequence (DNA): TGTGCCAGCAGATCAGACAGGGTCTATGGCTACACCTTC.

This chain uses TRBV5-1 with TRBJ1-1, with TRBD1 as a possible D gene (5 bases). Germline V gene data show CDR1 as SGHRS and CDR2 as YFSETQ. The CDR3 length is 14 residues. The V end was cut by 4 bases, the J end by 2 bases, with 12 bases between. CDR3 nucleotide sequence: TGCGCCAGCAGCCAAGGGGAGGGTAACACTGAAGCTTTCTTT. It encodes CASSQGEGNTEAFF.

The chain joins TRBV7-8 to TRBJ2-7; D unclear. V lost 5 bases to trimming and J lost 8 bases, with 13 bases between them. The CDR3 loop spans 12 amino acids. Germline CDR1 is SGHVS and CDR2 is FQNEAQ. The CDR3 sequence is CASSRGAVQQYF. The CDR3 DNA is TGTGCCAGCAGCCGAGGCGCAGTCCAGCAGTACTTC.

This clone was detected a few times. J is TRBJ1-3 and V is TRBV11-2; 7 nucleotides align to TRBD1. This CDR3 region has 18 residues. Germline values: CDR1 SGHAT, CDR2 FQNNGV. Trimming cost V 6 bases and J 1 base; bases outside gene matches: 15. The DNA of the CDR3 is TGTGCCAGCAGTTCACTATACAGGGGCCGGGGGTCTGGAAACACCATATATTTT. Residues: CASSSLYRGRGSGNTIYF.

The chain links TRBV6-4 to TRBJ1-2; TRBD1 agrees at 9 bases. Germline V gene lookup returns CDR1 MRHNA and CDR2 SNTAGT. This CDR3 region has 15 residues. The junction had 8 bases not matched to a gene; V was cut back by 5 bases and J by 4 bases. This CDR3 is CASSPGQGNSYGYTF. The CDR3 nucleotides are TGTGCCAGCAGTCCAGGACAGGGGAACTCCTATGGCTACACCTTC.